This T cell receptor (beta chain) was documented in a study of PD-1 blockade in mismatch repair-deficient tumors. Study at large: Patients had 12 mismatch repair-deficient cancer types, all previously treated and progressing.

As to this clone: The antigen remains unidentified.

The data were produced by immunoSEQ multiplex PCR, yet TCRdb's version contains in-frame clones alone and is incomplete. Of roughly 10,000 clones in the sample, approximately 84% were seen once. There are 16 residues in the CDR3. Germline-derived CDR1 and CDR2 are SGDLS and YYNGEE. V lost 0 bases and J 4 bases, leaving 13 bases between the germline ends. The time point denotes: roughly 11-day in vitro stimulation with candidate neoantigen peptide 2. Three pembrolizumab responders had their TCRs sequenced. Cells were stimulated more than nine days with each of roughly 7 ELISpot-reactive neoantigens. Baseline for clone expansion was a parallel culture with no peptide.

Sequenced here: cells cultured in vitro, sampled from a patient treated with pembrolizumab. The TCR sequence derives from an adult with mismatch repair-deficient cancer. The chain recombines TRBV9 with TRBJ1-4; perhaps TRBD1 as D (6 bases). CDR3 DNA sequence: TGTGCCAGCAGCGTAGCCATTGGGGGCCGTAATGAAAAACTGTTTTTT. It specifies CASSVAIGGRNEKLFF. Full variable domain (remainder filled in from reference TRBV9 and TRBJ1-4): DSGVTQTPKHLITATGQRVTLRCSPRSGDLSVYWYQQSLDQGLQFLIQYYNGEERAKGNILERFSAQQFPDLHSELNLSSLELGDSALYFCASSVAIGGRNEKLFFGSGTQLSVL.